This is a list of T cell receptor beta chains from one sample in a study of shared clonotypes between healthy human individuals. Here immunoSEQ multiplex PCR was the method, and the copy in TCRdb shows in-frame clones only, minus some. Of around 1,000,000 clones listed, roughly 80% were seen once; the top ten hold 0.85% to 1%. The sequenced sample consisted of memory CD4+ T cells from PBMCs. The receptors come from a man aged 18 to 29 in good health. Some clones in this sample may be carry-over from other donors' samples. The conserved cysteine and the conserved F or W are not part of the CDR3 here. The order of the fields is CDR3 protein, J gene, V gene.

ASSLGDSLETQY TRBJ2-5 TRBV5-8
ASSQGSLRWNTDTQY TRBJ2-3 TRBV14
ASSLSSPAGGYT TRBJ1-2 TRBV28
AISESRDQPQH TRBJ1-5 TRBV10-3
ASSPQTGLSTEAF TRBJ1-1 TRBV6-5
SVGDRDGQPQH TRBJ1-5 TRBV29-1
ASSLGAGVYEQY TRBJ2-7 TRBV7-2
ATSTRQGSTEAF TRBJ1-1 TRBV15
ASSVAGATNEKLF TRBJ1-4 TRBV5-5
ASSVNTGGSYNEQF TRBJ2-1 TRBV5-1
ASSMGFQPQH TRBJ1-5 TRBV6-6
ASTQTGGWGTEAF TRBJ1-1 TRBV5-6
ASSESREFAYEQY TRBJ2-7 TRBV2
ASSQYWPSEGVLSEQY TRBJ2-7 TRBV4-1
ASRGEGNGYT TRBJ1-2 TRBV21-1
ASSSLLGQNTGELF TRBJ2-2 TRBV5-1
ASSIYRVWAEQY TRBJ2-7 TRBV21-1
SVYGVEGLEKLF TRBJ1-4 TRBV29-1
ASTYSGREDNEQF TRBJ2-1 TRBV7-9
ASSQEPLTSTDTQY TRBJ2-3 TRBV4-2
ASTGLADSTDTQY TRBJ2-3 TRBV2
ASSLPDGTQY TRBJ2-3 TRBV7-7
ASSQAQRDFYEQY TRBJ2-7 TRBV4-1
ASSLGHPYEQY TRBJ2-7 TRBV13
ATNSEAAGQPQH TRBJ1-5 TRBV28
ASRLAGGLGETQY TRBJ2-5 TRBV2
ASSAPGGASGNTIY TRBJ1-3 TRBV28
ASTTLAAQY TRBJ2-5 TRBV2
ASSSYRVLDTDTQY TRBJ2-3 TRBV5-1
ASREDGGFYGYT TRBJ1-2 TRBV2
ASTFSPAEQGHGYT TRBJ1-2 TRBV5-1
ASSANSGRSNEQF TRBJ2-1 TRBV7-3
ASSDPLGKAPVRGGYT TRBJ1-2 TRBV2
ASSFTEETQY TRBJ2-5 TRBV7-9
ASSTGVLTDPYQPQH TRBJ1-5 TRBV19
ATSKRTGLNTEAF TRBJ1-1 TRBV15